The rows below give T cell receptor beta chains drawn from one sample of a study of early T cells in non-severe SARS-CoV-2 infection. A single record per CDR3 protein comes from TCRdb applying MiXCR to the 5' RACE reads. Of about 98,000 distinct CDR3 sequences detected, about 12% appear once; the ten largest clones hold approximately 6%. The sequenced material came from whole blood. These receptor sequences come from an adult who was a healthcare worker with PCR-confirmed SARS-CoV-2 infection or an uninfected control (not recorded which). The CDR3 runs from the conserved cysteine through the conserved F or W. D genes are given only for firm matches. Clone sizes are given selectively: once, few, many, or a class where the clone is expanded.

abundance: -
d_gene: -
j_gene: TRBJ1-3
v_gene: TRBV7-8
CDR3nt: TGTGCCAGCAGCTTAAGTCGGGATCTGGGCCTGGGATCAGGAAACACCATATATTTT
CDR3aa: CASSLSRDLGLGSGNTIYF

abundance: -
d_gene: TRBD1
j_gene: TRBJ1-4
v_gene: TRBV18
CDR3nt: TGTGCCACCCGGGACAGTGGAATTGAAAAACTGTTTTTT
CDR3aa: CATRDSGIEKLFF

abundance: many
d_gene: TRBD2
j_gene: TRBJ2-3
v_gene: TRBV12-3/TRBV12-4
CDR3nt: TGTGCCTCCAATAGGTACCGGACTAGCGGGATCTCTAGCACAGATACGCAGTATTTT
CDR3aa: CASNRYRTSGISSTDTQYF

abundance: -
d_gene: -
j_gene: TRBJ2-7
v_gene: TRBV28
CDR3nt: TGTGCCAGCAGTTCCGCTAGCCGGACGTCTGAGCAGTACTTC
CDR3aa: CASSSASRTSEQYF

abundance: -
d_gene: TRBD2
j_gene: TRBJ2-7
v_gene: TRBV28
CDR3nt: TGTGCCAGCAGTCGGCTAGCGGGAGGCTACGAGCAGTACTTC
CDR3aa: CASSRLAGGYEQYF

abundance: -
d_gene: -
j_gene: TRBJ2-4
v_gene: TRBV28
CDR3nt: TGTGCCAGCAGTTTAAGCAGAATCGGTAGTCAGTACTTC
CDR3aa: CASSLSRIGSQYF

abundance: many
d_gene: TRBD2
j_gene: TRBJ2-2
v_gene: TRBV28
CDR3nt: TGTGCCAGCAGGTCGGGACTAGCGGGAGAGTCGGGCACCGGGGAGCTGTTTTTT
CDR3aa: CASRSGLAGESGTGELFF

abundance: -
d_gene: -
j_gene: TRBJ2-5
v_gene: TRBV20-1
CDR3nt: TGCAGTGCTAGCCCAACAGGGTCCGAGACCCAGTACTTC
CDR3aa: CSASPTGSETQYF

abundance: medium-sized
d_gene: -
j_gene: TRBJ2-2
v_gene: TRBV7-2
CDR3nt: TGTGCCAGCAGCGCTTACACCGGGGAGCTGTTTTTT
CDR3aa: CASSAYTGELFF

abundance: -
d_gene: TRBD2
j_gene: TRBJ2-2
v_gene: TRBV2
CDR3nt: TGTGCCAGCAGTAGGGTTTCTAGGGCTAGCGGGAGGTTCAGCACCGGGGAGCTGTTTTTT
CDR3aa: CASSRVSRASGRFSTGELFF

abundance: few
d_gene: -
j_gene: TRBJ1-6
v_gene: TRBV7-6
CDR3nt: TGTGCCAGCAGCCGCGCACCGGGACGTTTTATGGATTCACCCCTCCACTTT
CDR3aa: CASSRAPGRFMDSPLHF

abundance: few
d_gene: TRBD2
j_gene: TRBJ2-2
v_gene: TRBV7-3
CDR3nt: TGTGCCAGCAGCGCGGGAGGGGTAACCGGGGAGCTGTTTTTT
CDR3aa: CASSAGGVTGELFF

abundance: -
d_gene: -
j_gene: TRBJ2-1
v_gene: TRBV28
CDR3nt: TGTGCCAGCAGTTTCTCGGGGGAAGCGCGTGAGCAGTTCTTC
CDR3aa: CASSFSGEAREQFF

abundance: few
d_gene: TRBD2
j_gene: TRBJ2-4
v_gene: TRBV27
CDR3nt: TGTGCCAGCAGTGGCAGGGAGGGCAAAAACATTCAGTACTTC
CDR3aa: CASSGREGKNIQYF

abundance: many
d_gene: -
j_gene: TRBJ2-2
v_gene: TRBV27
CDR3nt: TGTGCCAGCAGTTTATGGCCTACTACCACCGGGGAGCTGTTTTTT
CDR3aa: CASSLWPTTTGELFF

abundance: once
d_gene: -
j_gene: TRBJ2-7
v_gene: TRBV28
CDR3nt: TGTGCCAGCAGTCTCTACACCTACGAGCAGTACTTC
CDR3aa: CASSLYTYEQYF

abundance: few
d_gene: TRBD2
j_gene: TRBJ2-5
v_gene: TRBV20-1
CDR3nt: TGCAGTGCCGAGCGGGACTCATCGTATGAGACCCAGTACTTC
CDR3aa: CSAERDSSYETQYF

abundance: -
d_gene: -
j_gene: TRBJ1-5
v_gene: TRBV28
CDR3nt: TGTGCCAGCAGTTTATACCCTAAAAGGGGGGCCCGACAGCCCCAGCATTTT
CDR3aa: CASSLYPKRGARQPQHF

abundance: many
d_gene: TRBD1
j_gene: TRBJ2-7
v_gene: TRBV7-9
CDR3nt: TGTGCCAGCAGCCCCCCCGGGACAGTCCAGTACTTC
CDR3aa: CASSPPGTVQYF

abundance: many
d_gene: TRBD2
j_gene: TRBJ2-2
v_gene: TRBV6-5
CDR3nt: TGTGCCAGCAGTTACCGGCGGGAGTTCTACACCGGGGAGCTGTTTTTT
CDR3aa: CASSYRREFYTGELFF

abundance: -
d_gene: -
j_gene: TRBJ2-5
v_gene: TRBV29-1
CDR3nt: TGCAGCGTTGAAGAAGTCTCCGAGACCCAGTACTTC
CDR3aa: CSVEEVSETQYF

abundance: many
d_gene: -
j_gene: TRBJ2-1
v_gene: TRBV5-4
CDR3nt: TGTGCCAGCAGCTTGGAGGCTAGCGCCGACAATGAGCAGTTCTTC
CDR3aa: CASSLEASADNEQFF